These 26 T cell receptor beta chains share one sample of origin, sequenced in a study of human T cells and chemical hapten exposure (dated by TCRdb to the early 2020s). Libraries came from RACE. Sequencing took place on a NextSeq 500. Clones were called with MiXCR by TCRdb after fastp trimmed the public reads at Q25, and only in-frame beta chains were retained. All rows with the same CDR3 protein become a single entry with the most common DNA and genes. A total of about 26,000 distinct CDR3 sequences appear in this sample, around 10% of them only once. Together, the top ten hold about 7% of the sample. The time point label of this sample denotes: patch test 2, 6 weeks after DPC sensitization. This sample's treatment or condition label indicates: therapeutic diphenylcyclopropenone sensitization with weekly scalp DPC. The sequencing here drew on whole blood, taken in connection with sensitization to the hapten diphenylcyclopropenone (DPC). Every receptor here comes from a man younger than 40 with alopecia areata. Some clones in this sample may be carry-over from other donors' samples.

The rearrangement links TRBV2 to TRBJ2-3, with TRBD2 matching over 11 bases. The germline gives CDR1 SNHLY, CDR2 FYNNEI. The length of the CDR3 is 18 residues. V lost 7 bases, J lost 4 bases, and 16 bases stayed unmatched. The CDR3 coding sequence is TGTGCCAGCAACTCTGGGACTAGCGGAATCAGATGGGCAGATACGCAGTATTTT. It specifies CASNSGTSGIRWADTQYF.

This clonotype was observed many times. CDR3 nucleotides: TGTGCCAGCAGCTTAGCTGCTAGCGGGAGGAACACCGGGGAGCTGTTTTTT. Translation: CASSLAASGRNTGELFF. This sequence joins TRBV7-2 and TRBJ2-2; TRBD2 matches at 10 bases. The CDR3 contains 17 residues. Germline V gives CDR1 SGHTA, CDR2 FQGNSA. V was clipped by 0 bases and J by 1 base; unmatched bases: 2.

This clonotype was seen only a few times. The CDR3 nucleotides read TGCAGTGCTTCCGGACAGGGGCTAGAGACCCAGTACTTC. This translates into CSASGQGLETQYF. The V call is TRBV20-1, the J call TRBJ2-5; the match to TRBD1 covers 9 bases. The ends lost 5 bases at V and 4 bases at J; junction bases unmatched: 5. This CDR3 is 13 amino acids long. Per the germline V gene, CDR1 is DFQATT and CDR2 is SNEGSKA (reference sequence).

This clonotype was counted at least ten times. The chain couples TRBV27 to TRBJ1-5, with TRBD1 as a possible D gene (6 bases). This CDR3 region has 14 residues. Germline V CDR1 and CDR2: MNHEY, SMNVEV (reference sequence). V lost 3 bases to trimming and J lost 6 bases, with 12 bases between them. The CDR3 DNA reads as TGTGCCAGCAGTTTGAGGGGGACCTTTCAGCCCCAGCATTTT. Protein sequence: CASSLRGTFQPQHF.

In its sample, this clonotype was seen a few times. V is TRBV29-1 and J is TRBJ2-1, with D tentatively TRBD1 (5 bases). The germline CDR1 and CDR2 sequences are SQVTM and ANQGSEA. The CDR3 totals 13 residues. The V and J ends lost 0 bases and 15 bases respectively, with 18 bases between them. CDR3 protein: CSVEEALWGKWFF. The CDR3 DNA reads TGCAGCGTTGAAGAGGCGCTGTGGGGCAAATGGTTCTTC.

Within the sample, this clonotype is medium-sized. V gene TRBV19 combines with J gene TRBJ1-4; no clear D gene. V was cut by 4 bases and J by 5 bases, with 8 bases left in between. Germline-derived CDR1 and CDR2 are LNHDA and SQIVND (reference sequence). The CDR3 contains 13 residues. CDR3 residues: CASSRTLNEKLFF. In DNA form, the CDR3 reads TGTGCCAGTAGTAGGACCCTCAATGAAAAACTGTTTTTT.

At least ten counts were recorded for this clonotype. The gene calls are TRBV27 and TRBJ1-3; D uncertain. The CDR3 extends over 16 amino acids. The V and J ends lost 5 bases and 0 bases respectively, with 14 bases between them. CDR1 MNHEY and CDR2 SMNVEV come from the germline V gene (reference sequence). In DNA form, the CDR3 reads TGTGCCAGCAGTCCCCGAGGACGGAGCTCTGGAAACACCATATATTTT. It codes for CASSPRGRSSGNTIYF.

This clonotype was detected many times. The V call is TRBV7-2, the J call TRBJ1-5; weak D call: TRBD1 (6 bases). There are 13 residues in the CDR3. Trimming removed 5 bases at V and 5 bases at J, with 10 bases between. Germline lookup yields CDR1 SGHTA and CDR2 FQGNSA. The CDR3 here is CASSQTGHQPQHF. CDR3 bases: TGTGCCAGCAGCCAAACAGGGCATCAGCCCCAGCATTTT.

This clonotype was seen at least ten times. V usage is TRBV12-3 or TRBV12-4 and J usage is TRBJ1-1; 9 bases line up with TRBD1. The V and J ends lost 5 bases and 0 bases, in that order; junction bases with no gene match: 16. The CDR3 consists of 19 residues. CDR3 nucleotides: TGTGCCAGCAGTCGACACAGGGGGCTCTTCCCTAATCTGAACACTGAAGCTTTCTTT. It encodes CASSRHRGLFPNLNTEAFF.

Regarding this clonotype: Since a much larger clone is just one base distant, this may be a read error. The chain uses TRBV6-1 and TRBJ2-3, with 8 positions matching TRBD2. The CDR3 is 14 residues long. CDR1 MNHNS and CDR2 SASEGT come from the germline V gene. Here the CDR3 reads CVHRGSGRGDTQYF. CDR3 nucleotides: TGTGTCCACCGGGGGAGCGGGAGAGGAGATACGCAGTATTTT.

The table lists this clonotype with many counts. The chain carries TRBV6-6 and TRBJ2-6; 8 positions match TRBD2. J was trimmed by 5 bases and V by 8 bases; bases with no gene match: 5. Germline V gene data show CDR1 as MNHNY and CDR2 as SVGAGI (reference sequence). There are 14 residues in the CDR3. DNA of the CDR3: TGTGCCAGCCGGGGGGGCGCCTGGGCCAACGTCCTGACTTTC. It is translated as CASRGGAWANVLTF.

This clonotype has a count of ten or more. The chain couples TRBV18 to TRBJ2-7, with TRBD1 matching 10 bases. The CDR3 length is 14 residues. V shed 3 bases, J shed 2 bases, and the junction held 1 base outside the gene matches. Germline V gene lookup returns CDR1 KGHSH and CDR2 LQKENI. As DNA, the CDR3 is TGTGCCAGCTCACCCGGGACAGGGGCCTACGAGCAGTACTTC. It specifies CASSPGTGAYEQYF.

This clonotype occurred many times. This rearrangement joins TRBV12-3 or TRBV12-4 to TRBJ1-5; a possible D gene is TRBD1 (5 bases). This CDR3 spans 14 amino acids. Trimming took 6 bases from V and 8 from J, leaving 17 bases between them. CDR3: CASSPRPEGKPQHF. The DNA for the CDR3 is TGTGCCAGCAGCCCTCGACCGGAGGGGAAGCCCCAGCATTTT.

This clonotype occurred many times. This chain uses TRBV20-1 with TRBJ2-1, with 11 bases identical to TRBD2. In germline, CDR1 is DFQATT, CDR2 SNEGSKA (reference sequence). Germline trimming cut 5 bases from V and 0 bases from J; bases unmatched to any gene: 9. This CDR3 contains 17 residues. CDR3 protein: CSAEQTSGASSYNEQFF. Here the CDR3 DNA reads TGCAGTGCTGAACAGACTAGCGGGGCTAGCTCCTACAATGAGCAGTTCTTC.

Ten or more counts support this clonotype. The gene calls are TRBV6-2 or TRBV6-3 and TRBJ2-2; possibly TRBD1 for D (6 bases). Trimming cost V 6 bases and J 5 bases, with 10 bases left between them. The CDR3 has 13 residues. Germline CDR1 reads MNHEY; CDR2 reads SVGEGT. CDR3 loop: CASRLDRTGELFF. As DNA, the CDR3 is TGTGCCAGCAGGCTAGACAGGACCGGGGAGCTGTTTTTT.

The chain is built from TRBV29-1 and TRBJ1-1; D ambiguous. Germline assignment: CDR1 SQVTM and CDR2 ANQGSEA. V lost 3 bases to trimming and J lost 11 bases, with 7 bases between them. The CDR3 extends over 9 amino acids. The CDR3 sequence: CSVEFGAFF. The CDR3, as DNA: TGCAGCGTTGAGTTTGGTGCTTTCTTT.

This clonotype was seen at least ten times. This chain connects TRBV12-3 or TRBV12-4 to TRBJ1-2, with 7 bases lining up with TRBD1. V lost 5 bases, J lost 3 bases, and 9 bases stayed unmatched. The CDR3 spans 15 residues. CDR3 DNA sequence: TGTGCCAGCAGTCCCCTTGGGACAGTTGACTATGGCTACACCTTC. The encoded protein is CASSPLGTVDYGYTF.

A few counts support this clonotype. The chain combines TRBV11-2 with TRBJ2-3; the D is unclear. The V gene's germline CDR1 is SGHAT and CDR2 FQNNGV. V was shortened by 2 bases and J by 2 bases, with 8 bases between the two germline ends. The CDR3 is 14 amino acids. The CDR3 DNA reads TGTGCCAGCAGCTTATGGCCAGACACAGATACGCAGTATTTT. Translation: CASSLWPDTDTQYF.

The chain is built from TRBV12-3 or TRBV12-4 and TRBJ1-5; D perhaps matches TRBD1 (5 bases). CDR3 size: 13 residues. Trimming pared 7 bases from V and 6 bases from J, leaving 13 bases between. The CDR3 DNA sequence: TGTGCCAGCACCGACCAGGGAGGTCAGCCCCAGCATTTT. Translating it yields CASTDQGGQPQHF.

This clonotype was seen more than once but under ten times. This CDR3 is CATSDYKGLHTDTQYF. The CDR3 bases are TGTGCCACCAGTGATTACAAGGGCCTGCACACAGATACGCAGTATTTT. This chain uses TRBV24-1 with TRBJ2-3; D is ambiguous. In germline, CDR1 is KGHDR, CDR2 SFDVKD. This CDR3 spans 16 amino acids. Between the trimmed V and J ends, which lost 2 bases and 2 bases, there was a span of 13 bases.

This clonotype qualifies as medium-sized. The chain carries TRBV20-1 and TRBJ2-3, with 15 nucleotides matching TRBD2. The germline CDR1 and CDR2 sequences are DFQATT and SNEGSKA (reference sequence). V trimming: 2 bases; J trimming: 5 bases; junction bases outside the gene matches: 11. The CDR3 runs to 18 residues. CDR3 region: CSARNPGTSGGPGDTQYF. CDR3 in DNA: TGCAGTGCTAGAAACCCTGGGACTAGCGGGGGGCCAGGAGATACGCAGTATTTT.

This clonotype was seen many times. This CDR3 reads CASMGSRDQETQYF. CDR3 coding DNA: TGCGCCAGCATGGGTTCTCGGGATCAAGAGACCCAGTACTTC. The J gene is TRBJ2-5, the V gene TRBV10-2; a weak D match, TRBD2 (5 bases). Per the germline V gene, CDR1 is WSHSY and CDR2 is SAAADI. The CDR3 has 14 amino acids. V lost 7 bases to trimming and J lost 2 bases, with 14 bases between them.

The chain employs TRBV2 and TRBJ2-2, with 7 bases matching TRBD1. Germline V gene sequence: CDR1 SNHLY, CDR2 FYNNEI. Trimming cost V 6 bases and J 5 bases; bases outside gene matches: 0. The CDR3 contains 12 residues. CDR3 in DNA: TGTGCCAGCAGGACAGGGACCGGGGAGCTGTTTTTT. It translates to CASRTGTGELFF. The full variable domain, its missing parts supplied by reference TRBV2 and TRBJ2-2, is EPEVTQTPSHQVTQMGQEVILRCVPISNHLYFYWYRQILGQKVEFLVSFYNNEISEKSEIFDDQFSVERPDGSNFTLKIRSTKLEDSAMYFCASRTGTGELFFGEGSRLTVL.

This clonotype occurred many times. The chain uses TRBV3-1 and TRBJ2-3; TRBD2 agrees at 8 bases. Germline trimming cut 4 bases from V and 2 bases from J; bases unmatched to any gene: 8. From germline, CDR1 is LGHDT and CDR2 YNNKEL (reference sequence). The CDR3 length is 16 residues. Here the CDR3 reads CASSLISGGNTDTQYF. Here the CDR3 DNA reads TGTGCCAGCAGCCTCATAAGCGGGGGAAACACAGATACGCAGTATTTT.

V is TRBV30 and J is TRBJ1-1; the D is unclear. This CDR3 spans 17 amino acids. Germline V CDR1 and CDR2: GTSNPN, SVGIG (reference sequence). The ends were cut back, 2 bases at V and 1 base at J, with 20 bases in the middle. The CDR3 protein is CAWSSPRSLSKNTEAFF. In nucleotides, the CDR3 is TGTGCCTGGAGTTCCCCCCGCAGCCTATCTAAGAACACTGAAGCTTTCTTT.

This clonotype was recorded at least ten times. CDR3 amino acids: CASSLAGGEAGELFF. CDR3 bases: TGTGCCAGCAGCTTAGCCGGAGGGGAAGCCGGGGAGCTGTTTTTT. The chain carries TRBV7-6 and TRBJ2-2; a weak D match, TRBD2 (6 bases). The CDR3 is made up of 15 amino acids. The ends were cut back, 0 bases at V and 6 bases at J, with 11 bases in the middle. Germline V gives CDR1 SGHVS, CDR2 FNYEAQ.